The clone carrying this TCR beta chain was observed a few times. Antigen: not known. The CDR3 consists of 14 residues. Germline V gives CDR1 SQVTM, CDR2 ANQGSEA. The V gene end was trimmed by 4 bases and the J gene end by 6 bases; junction bases not matched to a gene: 7. The sequencing template was cDNA reverse transcribed from extracted RNA. Method: immunoSEQ multiplex PCR; TCRdb's copy keeps in-frame clones and lacks some. The repertoire holds around 98,000 clones, with roughly two fifths as singletons. This sample was taken from a study of CD8+ T cells in alopecia areata. Study information: Tofacitinib administration to treated patients was oral, at 5 to 10 mg twice daily. Patients took tofacitinib for 6 to 18 months, followed by 6 drug-free months. General study results and limits: More clonal than normal scalp was lesional scalp, particularly alopecia totalis/universalis. Normal skin contains resident alphabeta T cells, and these are also sequenced in scalp samples.

Sequencing was done on a sample of CD4+ T cells sorted from blood. The source of this sequence is a human donor with alopecia areata. The rearrangement joins TRBV29-1 to TRBJ2-7; the match to TRBD2 covers 12 bases. DNA for the CDR3: TGCAGCGTTGCCAGGACTAGCGGGAATGCCGAGCAGTACTTC. Protein: CSVARTSGNAEQYF.